These 27 T cell receptor beta chains share one sample of origin, sequenced in a study of graft-versus-host responses after intestinal transplantation. Produced via immunoSEQ multiplex PCR; TCRdb's table is partial and in-frame only. The sample includes 80,000 or so clones, around 92% seen only once; the top ten take approximately 0.7%. The material sequenced was PBMCs, taken 98 days after intestinal transplantation. The receptors were sampled from a human patient who received an intestinal transplant, so some T cells may come from the graft donor.

This chain joins TRBV6-5 and TRBJ1-5; 9 bases align to TRBD1. With 5 bases clipped from V and 6 bases from J, the junction kept 8 bases outside the gene matches. CDR3 length: 15 residues. Germline V lookup: CDR1 MNHEY, CDR2 SVGAGI. As DNA, the CDR3 is TGTGCCAGCAGTAACACAGGGGGCTTCGGTCAGCCCCAGCATTTT. The encoded protein is CASSNTGGFGQPQHF.

This chain uses TRBV15 with TRBJ1-2; D perhaps matches TRBD1 (6 bases). Between the trimmed V and J ends, which lost 0 bases and 8 bases, there was a span of 13 bases. CDR1 and CDR2 from the germline V gene are LNHNV and YYDKDF (reference sequence). The CDR3 extends over 14 amino acids. In nucleotides, the CDR3 is TGTGCCACCAGCAGAGATTTGGGGGGCCGGGGCTACACCTTC. Protein product: CATSRDLGGRGYTF. The full variable domain, in which reference TRBV15 and TRBJ1-2 provide the parts outside the CDR3, is DAMVIQNPRYQVTQFGKPVTLSCSQTLNHNVMYWYQQKSSQAPKLLFHYYDKDFNNEADTPDNFQSRRPNTSFCFLDIRSPGLGDTAMYLCATSRDLGGRGYTFGSGTRLTVV.

The chain employs TRBV28 and TRBJ2-7; 11 bases are shared with TRBD2. This CDR3 region has 14 residues. The J segment lost 6 bases and the V segment lost 3 bases, leaving 4 bases of the junction unmatched. Germline loops: CDR1 MDHEN, CDR2 SYDVKM. This CDR3 reads CASSLTSGIGEQYF. Written as DNA, the CDR3 is TGTGCCAGCAGTTTGACTAGCGGGATAGGCGAGCAGTACTTC. Full variable domain (remainder filled in from reference TRBV28 and TRBJ2-7): DVKVTQSSRYLVKRTGEKVFLECVQDMDHENMFWYRQDPGLGLRLIYFSYDVKMKEKGDIPEGYSVSREKKERFSLILESASTNQTSMYLCASSLTSGIGEQYFGPGTRLTVT.

J is TRBJ1-2 and V is TRBV30; D may be TRBD1 (6 bases). The germline V and J ends were trimmed by 3 bases and 8 bases, with 16 bases remaining between them. Germline V gene sequence: CDR1 GTSNPN, CDR2 SVGIG (reference sequence). This CDR3 contains 13 residues. CDR3 residues: CAWSTSGARGYTF. The CDR3 DNA is TGTGCCTGGAGCACATCAGGGGCGCGAGGCTACACCTTC. Combining the CDR3 with reference TRBV30 and TRBJ1-2 gives the whole variable domain SQTIHQWPATLVQPVGSPLSLECTVEGTSNPNLYWYRQAAGRGLQLLFYSVGIGQISSEVPQNLSASRPQDRQFILSSKKLLLSDSGFYLCAWSTSGARGYTFGSGTRLTVV.

The J gene is TRBJ2-5, the V gene TRBV2; D possibly corresponds to TRBD2 (5 bases). V was cut by 5 bases and J by 1 base, with 11 bases left in between. This CDR3 spans 14 amino acids. The germline V gene has CDR1 SNHLY and CDR2 FYNNEI. The CDR3, as DNA: TGTGCCAGCAGTCAAACTAGAGTCCAAGAGACCCAGTACTTC. Translation gives CASSQTRVQETQYF.

The rearrangement links TRBV20-1 to TRBJ2-1; D call uncertain. This CDR3 is 11 amino acids long. Germline V gene data show CDR1 as DFQATT and CDR2 as SNEGSKA (reference sequence). Trimming removed 6 bases from V and 7 bases from J, with 10 bases in between. The chain's CDR3 is CSASQWNEQFF. CDR3 coding DNA: TGCAGTGCGTCCCAGTGGAATGAGCAGTTCTTC.

The chain joins TRBV28 to TRBJ2-7, with D unresolved. The CDR3 length is 12 residues. Trimming left V 3 bases short and J 3 bases short, with 6 bases between. Looked up from germline, CDR1 is MDHEN and CDR2 is SYDVKM. The CDR3 loop is CASSFFLYEQYF. CDR3 coding DNA: TGTGCCAGCAGTTTCTTCCTCTACGAGCAGTACTTC.

The gene calls are TRBV15 and TRBJ1-4, with D tentatively TRBD1 (5 bases). This CDR3 contains 16 residues. Germline CDR1 LNHNV, CDR2 YYDKDF (reference sequence). The V and J ends lost 1 base and 5 bases respectively, with 14 bases between them. The CDR3 sequence: CATSRVLGGENEKLFF. DNA of the CDR3: TGTGCCACCAGCAGAGTTTTAGGAGGGGAAAATGAAAAACTGTTTTTT.

The chain combines TRBV11-2 with TRBJ2-5, with 10 nucleotides matching TRBD2. The J segment lost 5 bases and the V segment lost 4 bases, leaving 7 bases of the junction unmatched. In germline, CDR1 is SGHAT, CDR2 FQNNGV. The CDR3 extends over 15 amino acids. The CDR3 DNA reads as TGTGCCAGCAGCTCTCGCCTAGCGGGGGCGGAGACCCAGTACTTC. It translates to CASSSRLAGAETQYF.

This clone was picked up a small number of times. This chain uses TRBV5-1 with TRBJ2-1; 12 positions match TRBD2. CDR3 length: 15 residues. Germline loops: CDR1 SGHRS, CDR2 YFSETQ. The V segment lost 4 bases and the J segment 7 bases; nucleotides outside the gene matches: 6. The CDR3 region is CASSPGTSGLNEQFF. The CDR3 DNA follows: TGCGCCAGCAGCCCCGGGACTAGCGGGTTAAATGAGCAGTTCTTC.

The chain carries TRBV30 and TRBJ2-7; 13 bases line up with TRBD2. V was pared by 1 base and J by 0 bases, with 6 bases of the junction left unmatched. CDR1 and CDR2 (germline): GTSNPN, SVGIG (reference sequence). The CDR3 runs 17 residues. CDR3 sequence (DNA): TGTGCCTGGAGTGCACCGGGACTAGCGGGGAGCTCCTACGAGCAGTACTTC. It specifies CAWSAPGLAGSSYEQYF.

The table lists this clone with a count of one. V is TRBV6-1 and J is TRBJ2-5, with 10 bases aligning to TRBD2. The CDR3 contains 14 residues. Per the germline V gene, CDR1 is MNHNS and CDR2 is SASEGT. V lost 6 bases to trimming and J lost 2 bases; unmatched junction nucleotides: 3. In DNA, the CDR3 is TGTGCCAGCAGCCCAGCGGGGGGGCAAGAGACCCAGTACTTC. It specifies CASSPAGGQETQYF.

The CDR3 here is CASSFTGAHTDTQYF. In DNA form, the CDR3 reads TGTGCCAGCAGTTTCACGGGGGCCCACACAGATACGCAGTATTTT. The V and J genes are TRBV27 and TRBJ2-3; D tentatively reads TRBD1 or TRBD2 (6 bases each). Germline-derived CDR1 and CDR2 are MNHEY and SMNVEV (reference sequence). The V gene lost 3 bases and the J gene lost 2 bases, with 12 bases spanning the gap. This CDR3 contains 15 residues.

The chain couples TRBV5-6 to TRBJ2-3; 13 positions agree with TRBD2. This CDR3 region has 16 residues. Trimming removed 3 bases from V and 7 bases from J; junction bases left unmatched: 8. Germline values: CDR1 SGHDT, CDR2 YYEEEE. This chain's CDR3 is CASSSRTSGGLNTQYF. The CDR3 DNA is TGTGCCAGCAGCTCCCGGACTAGCGGGGGCCTGAATACGCAGTATTTT.

The gene calls are TRBV11-3 and TRBJ2-5; D is ambiguous. The CDR3 is 14 residues long. The germline V and J ends were trimmed by 2 bases and 1 base, with 8 bases remaining between them. Germline CDR1 SGHNT, CDR2 YENEEA. The CDR3 DNA follows: TGTGCCAGCAGCTTATTGCAGGCCCAAGAGACCCAGTACTTC. Translating gives CASSLLQAQETQYF.

The chain combines TRBV6-5 with TRBJ2-2; TRBD1 aligns across 10 bases. The germline CDR1 and CDR2 sequences are MNHEY and SVGAGI. The CDR3 is made up of 14 amino acids. Trimming cost V 6 bases and J 7 bases; bases outside gene matches: 5. Written as DNA, the CDR3 is TGTGCCAGCAGGGGGACAGGGGCAGGCGGGGAGCTGTTTTTT. It codes for CASRGTGAGGELFF.

The chain recombines TRBV2 with TRBJ2-2, with a weak D call TRBD2 (5 bases). The CDR3 totals 12 residues. The V and J ends lost 8 bases and 8 bases respectively, with 12 bases between them. Germline V gives CDR1 SNHLY, CDR2 FYNNEI. The CDR3 sequence: CASSTGLGELFF. CDR3 nucleotide sequence: TGTGCCAGCTCCACGGGGTTAGGGGAGCTGTTTTTT.

The gene calls are TRBV9 and TRBJ2-2; D is unresolved. Trimming left V 0 bases short and J 7 bases short, with 4 bases between. The CDR3 runs 12 residues. The germline V gene encodes CDR1 SGDLS and CDR2 YYNGEE. CDR3 sequence: CASSVAFGELFF. The CDR3 nucleotides are TGTGCCAGCAGCGTAGCCTTCGGGGAGCTGTTTTTT.

The chain is built from TRBV27 and TRBJ2-7; TRBD1 might be the D (6 bases). V lost 6 bases and J 3 bases, leaving 12 bases between the germline ends. Germline V lookup: CDR1 MNHEY, CDR2 SMNVEV (reference sequence). The CDR3 covers 13 residues. CDR3 residues: CASSAGTNYEQYF. CDR3 DNA sequence: TGTGCCAGCAGCGCCGGGACAAACTACGAGCAGTACTTC.

The genes are TRBV29-1 and TRBJ2-1; TRBD1 aligns across 9 bases. The CDR3 consists of 15 residues. CDR1 and CDR2 from the germline V gene are SQVTM and ANQGSEA. Losses at the gene ends were 6 bases for V and 9 bases for J; bases not matched to a gene: 15. CDR3 region: CSVPGQGGMGTEQFF. CDR3 bases: TGCAGCGTCCCGGGACAGGGTGGGATGGGCACTGAGCAGTTCTTC.

The chain has TRBV19 and TRBJ2-3; D is unclear. The CDR3 length is 12 residues. The germline V and J ends were trimmed by 3 bases and 3 bases, with 4 bases remaining between them. Germline values: CDR1 LNHDA, CDR2 SQIVND (reference sequence). CDR3: CASSIETDTQYF. In DNA form, the CDR3 reads TGTGCCAGTAGTATTGAGACAGATACGCAGTATTTT.

This chain links TRBV4-2 with TRBJ2-7; D unclear. This CDR3 has 12 residues. The V gene lost 0 bases and the J gene lost 7 bases, with 7 bases spanning the gap. Germline CDR1 and CDR2: LGHNA and YNFKEQ. The CDR3 region is CASSQDYREQYF. CDR3 in DNA: TGTGCCAGCAGCCAAGATTACCGGGAGCAGTACTTC.

V is TRBV10-1 and J is TRBJ1-1, with D possibly matching TRBD1 (6 bases). Germline assignment: CDR1 WNHNN and CDR2 SYGVQD (reference sequence). This CDR3 is 12 amino acids long. V was shortened by 5 bases and J by 5 bases, with 9 bases between the two germline ends. The chain's CDR3 is CASSNQGTEAFF. In DNA form, the CDR3 reads TGCGCCAGCAGTAATCAGGGGACTGAAGCTTTCTTT.

J is TRBJ2-5 and V is TRBV4-1; 10 positions match TRBD2. In germline, CDR1 is MGHRA, CDR2 YSYEKL. J was trimmed by 5 bases and V by 4 bases; bases with no gene match: 7. This CDR3 comprises 15 residues. The DNA of the CDR3 is TGCGCCAGCAGCCGAGCTAGCGGGAGTTCTGAGACCCAGTACTTC. Residues: CASSRASGSSETQYF.

V usage is TRBV4-2 and J usage is TRBJ2-1; D remains unclear. CDR3 length: 12 amino acids. Between the trimmed V and J ends, which lost 0 bases and 7 bases, there was a span of 4 bases. CDR1 is LGHNA and CDR2 is YNFKEQ in the germline V gene. CDR3 coding DNA: TGTGCCAGCAGCCAAGAACTTAATGAGCAGTTCTTC. Amino acids: CASSQELNEQFF.

The chain combines TRBV6-5 with TRBJ2-2; D may be TRBD1 (5 bases). The germline V and J ends were trimmed by 7 bases and 1 base, with 10 bases remaining between them. This CDR3 spans 14 amino acids. The germline gives CDR1 MNHEY, CDR2 SVGAGI. CDR3: CASTGKLNTGELFF. CDR3 in DNA: TGTGCCAGCACAGGGAAGTTGAACACCGGGGAGCTGTTTTTT.

J is TRBJ2-7 and V is TRBV15, with 9 bases matching TRBD1. CDR3 length: 15 amino acids. Germline V lookup: CDR1 LNHNV, CDR2 YYDKDF (reference sequence). V gave up 0 bases and J gave up 2 bases; unmatched junction bases: 2. This CDR3 reads CATSRDGTGTYEQYF. The CDR3 DNA reads as TGTGCCACCAGCAGAGATGGGACAGGGACCTACGAGCAGTACTTC.